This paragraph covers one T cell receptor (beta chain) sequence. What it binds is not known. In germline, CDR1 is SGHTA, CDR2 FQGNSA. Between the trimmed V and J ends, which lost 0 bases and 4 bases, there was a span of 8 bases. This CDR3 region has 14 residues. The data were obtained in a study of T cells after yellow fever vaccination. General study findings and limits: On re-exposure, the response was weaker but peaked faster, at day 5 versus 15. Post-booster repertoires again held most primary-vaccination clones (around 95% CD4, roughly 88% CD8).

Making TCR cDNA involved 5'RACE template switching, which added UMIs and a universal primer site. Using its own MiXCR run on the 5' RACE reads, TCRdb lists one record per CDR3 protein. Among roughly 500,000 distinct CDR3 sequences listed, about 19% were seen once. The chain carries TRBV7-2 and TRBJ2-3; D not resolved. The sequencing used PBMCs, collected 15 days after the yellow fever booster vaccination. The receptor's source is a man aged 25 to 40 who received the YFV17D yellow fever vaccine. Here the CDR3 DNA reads TGTGCCAGCAGCTTAGCAACCCGCCCAGATACGCAGTATTTT. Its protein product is CASSLATRPDTQYF.